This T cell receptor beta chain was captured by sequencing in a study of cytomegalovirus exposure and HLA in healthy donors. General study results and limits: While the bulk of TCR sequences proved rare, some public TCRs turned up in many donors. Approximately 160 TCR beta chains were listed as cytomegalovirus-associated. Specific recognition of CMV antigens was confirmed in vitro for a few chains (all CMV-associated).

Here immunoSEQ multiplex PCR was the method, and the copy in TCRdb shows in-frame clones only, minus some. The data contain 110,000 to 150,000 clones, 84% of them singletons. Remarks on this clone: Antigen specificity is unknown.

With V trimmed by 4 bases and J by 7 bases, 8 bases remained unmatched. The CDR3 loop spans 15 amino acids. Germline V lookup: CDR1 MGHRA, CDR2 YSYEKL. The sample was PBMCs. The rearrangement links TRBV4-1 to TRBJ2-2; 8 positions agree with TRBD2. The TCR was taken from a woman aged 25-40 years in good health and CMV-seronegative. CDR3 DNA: TGCGCCAGCAGCCCTCTCTCGGGGGGGTTCGGGGAGCTGTTTTTT. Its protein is CASSPLSGGFGELFF.